This is a list of T cell receptor beta chains from one sample in a study of CD8+ T cells in alopecia areata. Clones were read by immunoSEQ multiplex PCR, and TCRdb kept only the in-frame ones, dropping some. The sample lists 250,000 to 300,000 clones; 58% were seen once. The input for sequencing was CD4+ T cells sorted from blood, taken at week 24, from a patient treated with tofacitinib. These receptors originate from a human donor with alopecia areata. CDR3s include the opening cysteine and the closing phenylalanine or tryptophan. Fields, in order: CDR3 length, V gene, J gene, D gene, clone size, CDR3 protein, CDR3 DNA. D genes are given only for firm matches. Not all rows give a size; the values are once, few, many and, for expanded clones, a class.

12	TRBV5-1	TRBJ2-1	NA	NA	CASSLKGYEQFF	TGCGCCAGCAGTTTAAAGGGTTATGAGCAGTTCTTC
12	TRBV10-3	TRBJ2-1	NA	few	CAISGQNNEQFF	TGTGCCATCAGTGGACAGAACAATGAGCAGTTCTTC
15	TRBV2	TRBJ1-5	NA	NA	CASSEGQVGGQPQHF	TGTGCCAGCAGTGAAGGGCAGGTCGGGGGTCAGCCCCAGCATTTT
15	TRBV11-1	TRBJ2-5	NA	NA	CASSLSRGTQETQYF	TGTGCCAGCAGCTTAAGTCGGGGGACCCAAGAGACCCAGTACTTC
16	TRBV9	TRBJ2-3	NA	few	CASSSRTPGLTDTQYF	TGTGCCAGCAGCTCGAGAACCCCAGGCTTAACAGATACGCAGTATTTT
14	TRBV4-1	TRBJ2-7	TRBD1	few	CASSNGQGPYEQYF	TGCGCCAGCAGCAACGGACAGGGACCCTACGAGCAGTACTTC
16	TRBV7-8	TRBJ1-1	TRBD1	NA	CASSRWGGQGGTEAFF	TGTGCCAGCAGCCGCTGGGGGGGACAGGGAGGTACTGAAGCTTTCTTT
14	TRBV9	TRBJ2-7	TRBD1	NA	CASSARQGGYEQYF	TGTGCCAGCAGCGCGAGACAGGGCGGGTACGAGCAGTACTTC
16	TRBV7-2	TRBJ1-3	TRBD1	few	CASSLARTGSGNTIYF	TGTGCCAGCAGCTTAGCCCGGACAGGCTCTGGAAACACCATATATTTT
14	TRBV29-1	TRBJ2-5	NA	NA	CNVRGRGVQETQYF	TGCAACGTGCGGGGCAGGGGAGTCCAAGAGACCCAGTACTTC
15	TRBV23-1	TRBJ1-2	TRBD1	few	CASSHQGAGNYGYTF	TGCGCCAGCAGTCACCAGGGGGCGGGGAACTATGGCTACACCTTC
14	TRBV4-1	TRBJ2-5	TRBD2	NA	CASSHRTSGETQYF	TGCGCCAGCAGCCATCGGACTAGCGGCGAGACCCAGTACTTC
13	TRBV29-1	TRBJ2-3	NA	NA	CSERAGGADTQYF	TGCAGCGAGCGGGCAGGGGGAGCAGATACGCAGTATTTT
15	TRBV5-1	TRBJ2-3	NA	NA	CASSSYSPSTDTQYF	TGCGCCAGCAGCTCCTACAGCCCCAGCACAGATACGCAGTATTTT
14	TRBV9	TRBJ1-3	NA	NA	CASSVGNIGNTIYF	TGTGCCAGCAGCGTAGGAAATATTGGAAACACCATATATTTT